A single T cell receptor beta chain is shown here with its context. The sample belongs to a study of blood T cell repertoires in COVID-19. Profiling relied on immunoSEQ multiplex PCR, and the TCRdb table lists in-frame clones only, not all of them. The sample holds tens of thousands of clones, about 70% seen once. The CDR3 has 14 amino acids. J lost 9 bases, V lost 1 base, and 2 bases had no gene match. The germline gives CDR1 SGHAT, CDR2 FQDESV (reference sequence). The rearrangement uses TRBV11-1 and TRBJ1-6; TRBD1 matches 8 bases. This clonotype was obtained from an older woman in a cohort sampled during active or convalescent COVID-19. The sample was peripheral blood. CDR3 nucleotide sequence: TGTGCCAGCAGCTTAGGGACAGGGATTTCACCCCTCCACTTT. Amino acid sequence: CASSLGTGISPLHF.